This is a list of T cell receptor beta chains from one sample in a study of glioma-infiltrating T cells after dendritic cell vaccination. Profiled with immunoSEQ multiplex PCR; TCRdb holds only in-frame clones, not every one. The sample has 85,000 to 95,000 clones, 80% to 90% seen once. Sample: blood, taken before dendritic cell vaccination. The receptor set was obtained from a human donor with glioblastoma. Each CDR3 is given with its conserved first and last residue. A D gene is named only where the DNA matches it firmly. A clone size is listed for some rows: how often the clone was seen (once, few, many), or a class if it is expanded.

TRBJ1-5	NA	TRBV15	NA	CATSRAGAWGNQPQHF	TGTGCCACCAGCAGAGCAGGGGCTTGGGGCAATCAGCCCCAGCATTTT
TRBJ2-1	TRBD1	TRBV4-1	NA	CASSRGTGENNEQFF	TGCGCCAGCAGCCGAGGGACAGGGGAGAACAATGAGCAGTTCTTC
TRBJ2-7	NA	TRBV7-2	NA	CASSRVGSYEQYF	TGTGCCAGTTCCAGGGTTGGCTCTTACGAGCAGTACTTC
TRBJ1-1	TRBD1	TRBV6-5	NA	CASFRDRAEAFF	TGTGCCAGCTTCCGGGACAGGGCTGAAGCTTTCTTT
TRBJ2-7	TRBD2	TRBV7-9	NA	CASSRLAGGQYEQYF	TGTGCCAGCAGTCGACTAGCGGGGGGGCAGTACGAGCAGTACTTC
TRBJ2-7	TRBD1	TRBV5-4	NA	CASSLGGQGARTYEQYF	TGTGCCAGCAGCTTGGGGGGACAGGGGGCGAGAACCTACGAGCAGTACTTC
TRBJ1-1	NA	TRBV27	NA	CASSLRPWGAEAFF	TGTGCCAGCAGTTTAAGGCCCTGGGGCGCTGAAGCTTTCTTT
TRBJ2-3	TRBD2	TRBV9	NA	CASSAGGGPDTQYF	TGTGCCAGCAGCGCGGGGGGTGGGCCAGATACGCAGTATTTT
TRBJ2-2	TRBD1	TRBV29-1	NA	CSFDRGTGELFF	TGCAGCTTTGACAGGGGAACCGGGGAGCTGTTTTTT
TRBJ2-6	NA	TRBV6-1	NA	CASSWAAGANVLTF	TGTGCCAGCAGTTGGGCAGCTGGGGCCAACGTCCTGACTTTC
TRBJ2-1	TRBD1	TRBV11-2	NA	CASSLAGQGNNEQFF	TGTGCCAGCAGCTTAGCGGGACAGGGTAACAATGAGCAGTTCTTC
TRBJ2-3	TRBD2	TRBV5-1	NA	CASSLSGGDGTDTQYF	TGCGCCAGCAGCTTATCCGGGGGGGACGGCACAGATACGCAGTATTTT
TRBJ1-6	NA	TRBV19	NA	CASSIGTGSDSPLHF	TGTGCCAGTAGTATAGGAACAGGGTCGGATTCACCCCTCCACTTT
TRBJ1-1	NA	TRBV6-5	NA	CASSYEGVNTEAFF	TGTGCCAGCAGTTACGAGGGTGTAAACACTGAAGCTTTCTTT
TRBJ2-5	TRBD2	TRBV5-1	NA	CASSLYGGKEETQYF	TGCGCCAGCAGCTTATACGGGGGGAAAGAAGAGACCCAGTACTTC
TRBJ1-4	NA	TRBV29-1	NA	CSVVWKGVGEKLFF	TGCAGCGTTGTTTGGAAGGGGGTGGGTGAAAAACTGTTTTTT
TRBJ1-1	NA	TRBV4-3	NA	CASSPGRGPLDTEAFF	TGCGCCAGCAGTCCCGGGAGAGGACCGTTGGACACTGAAGCTTTCTTT
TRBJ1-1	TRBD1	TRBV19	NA	CASRTGLAEAFF	TGTGCCAGTAGGACAGGGTTGGCTGAAGCTTTCTTT
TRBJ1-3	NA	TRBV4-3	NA	CASSQDESSSGNTIYF	TGCGCCAGCAGCCAAGATGAGTCGTCTTCTGGAAACACCATATATTTT
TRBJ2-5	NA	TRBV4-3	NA	CASSQGGTGTETQYF	TGCGCCAGCAGCCAAGGGGGAACAGGGACGGAGACCCAGTACTTC
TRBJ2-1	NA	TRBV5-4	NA	CASSLEGGPSYNEQFF	TGTGCCAGCAGCTTGGAGGGAGGTCCCTCCTACAATGAGCAGTTCTTC
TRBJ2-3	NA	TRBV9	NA	CASSPRGNSPDTQYF	TGTGCCAGCAGTCCTAGGGGGAACTCTCCCGATACGCAGTATTTT
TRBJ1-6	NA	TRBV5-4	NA	CASSRGSALNSPLHF	TGTGCCAGCAGCCGGGGATCCGCTCTAAATTCACCCCTCCACTTT
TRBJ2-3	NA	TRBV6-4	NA	CASSPGSDTQYF	TGTGCCAGCAGTCCAGGATCAGATACGCAGTATTTT
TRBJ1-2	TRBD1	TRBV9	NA	CASSPRDRSGYTF	TGTGCCAGCAGCCCAAGGGACAGATCTGGCTACACCTTC
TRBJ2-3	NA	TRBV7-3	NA	CASSPTGHSTDTQYF	TGTGCCAGCAGCCCGACAGGCCATAGCACAGATACGCAGTATTTT
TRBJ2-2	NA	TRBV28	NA	CASSPWRQTNTGELFF	TGTGCCAGCAGTCCATGGCGACAGACCAACACCGGGGAGCTGTTTTTT
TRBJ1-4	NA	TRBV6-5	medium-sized	CASSYTASTNEKLFF	TGTGCCAGCAGTTATACCGCCAGTACTAATGAAAAACTGTTTTTT
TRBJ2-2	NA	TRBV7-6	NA	CASSLALGAAANTGELFF	TGTGCCAGCAGCTTAGCGTTGGGGGCCGCTGCGAACACCGGGGAGCTGTTTTTT
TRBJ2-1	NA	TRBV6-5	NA	CASSPGTPGYNEQFF	TGTGCCAGCAGCCCCGGGACACCCGGATACAATGAGCAGTTCTTC
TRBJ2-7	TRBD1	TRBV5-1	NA	CASSLVPLARGGASYEQYF	TGCGCCAGCAGCTTGGTGCCCCTGGCTCGAGGGGGCGCTTCCTACGAGCAGTACTTC
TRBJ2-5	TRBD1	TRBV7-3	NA	CASSSGTGQETQYF	TGTGCCAGCAGCTCGGGGACAGGGCAAGAGACCCAGTACTTC
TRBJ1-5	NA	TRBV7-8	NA	CASSLAIPGVGNQPQHF	TGTGCCAGCAGCTTAGCGATACCAGGGGTAGGCAATCAGCCCCAGCATTTT
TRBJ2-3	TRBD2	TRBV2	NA	CASSQLAGESTDTQYF	TGTGCCAGCAGCCAACTAGCGGGGGAATCCACAGATACGCAGTATTTT
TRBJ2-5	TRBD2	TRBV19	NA	CASSPSWTRQETQYF	TGTGCCAGTAGTCCCTCCTGGACTAGACAAGAGACCCAGTACTTC
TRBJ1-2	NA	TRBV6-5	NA	CASSYGPGPGYTF	TGTGCCAGCAGTTACGGTCCAGGGCCTGGCTACACCTTC
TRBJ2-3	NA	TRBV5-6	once	CASSLEGLGATDTQYF	TGTGCCAGCAGCTTGGAGGGCCTGGGGGCCACAGATACGCAGTATTTT
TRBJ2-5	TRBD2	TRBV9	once	CASSVGLAGIQETQYF	TGTGCCAGCAGCGTAGGACTAGCGGGGATTCAAGAGACCCAGTACTTC
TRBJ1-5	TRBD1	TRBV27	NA	CASSLTGVIRVQPQHF	TGTGCCAGCAGTTTGACAGGGGTGATTCGTGTTCAGCCCCAGCATTTT
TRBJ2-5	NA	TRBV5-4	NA	CASSLGTVVFQETQYF	TGTGCCAGCAGCTTGGGAACAGTTGTGTTCCAAGAGACCCAGTACTTC
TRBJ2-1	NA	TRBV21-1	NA	CASSKGDRTGGLLPSKFF	TGTGCCAGCAGCAAAGGGGATCGGACAGGGGGTTTGTTGCCGTCCAAATTCTTC
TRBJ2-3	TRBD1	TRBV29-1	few	CSAFLGTGSFTDTQYF	TGCAGCGCCTTCTTAGGGACAGGGTCTTTCACAGATACGCAGTATTTT
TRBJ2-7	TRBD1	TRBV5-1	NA	CASSKRGQGGPYEQYF	TGCGCCAGCAGCAAACGGGGACAGGGAGGCCCCTACGAGCAGTACTTC
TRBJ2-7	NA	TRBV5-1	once	CASNAEVGPSYEQYF	TGCGCCAGCAACGCCGAGGTGGGGCCCTCCTACGAGCAGTACTTC
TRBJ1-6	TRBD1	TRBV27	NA	CASSLGDRASPLHF	TGTGCCAGCAGTTTGGGGGACAGGGCCTCACCCCTCCACTTT
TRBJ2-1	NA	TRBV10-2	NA	CASSGGKGGGSSYNEQFF	TGCGCCAGCAGCGGGGGGAAGGGGGGCGGAAGCTCCTACAATGAGCAGTTCTTC